This T cell receptor beta chain was captured in a study of T cell changes during pregnancy in multiple sclerosis. Clones were read by immunoSEQ multiplex PCR, and TCRdb kept only the in-frame ones, dropping some. The sample consists of about 75,000 clones, just over 90% of them appearing once. Germline V gene data show CDR1 as SGHTA and CDR2 as FQGNSA. V trimming: 1 base; J trimming: 6 bases; junction bases outside the gene matches: 16. The CDR3 is made up of 19 amino acids. The sequence came from a female donor with multiple sclerosis, enrolled in a pregnancy study. The chain couples TRBV7-2 to TRBJ2-7; 12 bases are a match to TRBD2. This specimen consisted of CD4+ T cells from peripheral blood mononuclear cells, obtained before pregnancy. CDR3 region: CASSLGGPWGLAGGREQYF. CDR3 DNA sequence: TGTGCCAGCAGCTTAGGAGGGCCCTGGGGGCTAGCGGGAGGGCGCGAGCAGTACTTC.